This T cell receptor (beta chain) appears in the sequencing data of a study of patients and donors after allogeneic stem cell transplantation. TCRdb called the RT-PCR reads again in MiXCR, with one record for every CDR3 protein. The repertoire includes some 90,000 distinct CDR3 sequences, roughly 43% of them detected once, and approximately 60% sits in the top ten. Germline loops: CDR1 SQVTM, CDR2 ANQGSEA. The CDR3 extends over 12 amino acids. V shed 4 bases and J shed 6 bases, with 12 bases lying between them. This clonotype appeared a few times. V usage is TRBV29-1 and J usage is TRBJ1-2, with D possibly being TRBD1 (5 bases). Input material: blood, either unsorted or a sorted T cell fraction (not recorded which). This receptor was obtained from a human donor who was either an allogeneic HSCT recipient or a stem cell or donor lymphocyte infusion donor (not recorded which). It is not recorded whose cells these are; they may come from a transplant donor. CDR3 nucleotide sequence: TGCAGCGTTGGTTCAGGGAAAGATGGCTACACCTTC. Amino acid sequence: CSVGSGKDGYTF.